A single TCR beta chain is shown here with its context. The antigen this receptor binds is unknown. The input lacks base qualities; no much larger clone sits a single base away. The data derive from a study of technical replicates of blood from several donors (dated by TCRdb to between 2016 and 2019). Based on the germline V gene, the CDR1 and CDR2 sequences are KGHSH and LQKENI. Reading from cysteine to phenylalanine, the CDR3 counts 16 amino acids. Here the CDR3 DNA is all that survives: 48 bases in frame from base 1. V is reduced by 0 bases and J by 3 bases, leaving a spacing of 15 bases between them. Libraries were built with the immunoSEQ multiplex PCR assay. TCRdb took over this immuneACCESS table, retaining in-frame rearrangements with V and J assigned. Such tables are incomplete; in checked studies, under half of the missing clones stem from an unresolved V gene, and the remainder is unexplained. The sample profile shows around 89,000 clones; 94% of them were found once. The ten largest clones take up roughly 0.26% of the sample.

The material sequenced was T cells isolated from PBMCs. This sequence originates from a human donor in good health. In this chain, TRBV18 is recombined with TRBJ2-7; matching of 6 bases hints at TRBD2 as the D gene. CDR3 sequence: CASSPPAREKGYEQYF. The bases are TGTGCCAGCTCACCACCGGCCCGGGAGAAGGGCTACGAGCAGTACTTC.